These T cell receptor beta chains were read from a single sample in a study of early T cells in non-severe SARS-CoV-2 infection. TCRdb ran MiXCR on the 5' RACE reads and lists one entry per CDR3 protein. The data contain roughly 90,000 distinct CDR3 sequences, approximately 15% of them singletons. Sequenced sample: whole blood. The source is an adult who was a healthcare worker with PCR-confirmed SARS-CoV-2 infection or an uninfected control (not recorded which). Each CDR3 is given without its conserved first and last residue. The size entry is marked missing in some rows and otherwise reads once, few, many or a size class.

v_call,clone_size,cdr3_aa
TRBV7-8,few,ASSSPRGLNTGELF
TRBV20-1,-,SARDPGGVAF
TRBV2,few,ASSDSRGYNEQF
TRBV20-1,-,SASSLAGVTITDTQY
TRBV2,-,ASSEALNPRAEAF
TRBV12-3/TRBV12-4,few,ASTKRGRTGELF
TRBV6-5,few,ASSPRDRDGYT
TRBV2,many,ASSRTGSATEAF
TRBV21-1,-,ASSGTDLLVQY
TRBV5-1,many,ASSSTGTGQQETQY
TRBV5-5,many,ASSLLTGGDTQY
TRBV10-2,few,ASSEGFKGYGYT
TRBV5-6,many,ASRIAGGPRETQY
TRBV6-5,-,ASRGNQGFDTGELF
TRBV29-1,many,SVEWEEKLF
TRBV14,-,ASSLQKTGELF
TRBV4-2,-,ASSQEKGGQTDTQY
TRBV6-2/TRBV6-3,few,ASSGTSQPQH
TRBV7-2,few,ASRKGGPQETQY
TRBV12-3/TRBV12-4,-,ASSFKQQGYGYT
TRBV19,few,ASSIPRGSSDTEAF
TRBV30,few,AWSPHSGGQETQY
TRBV20-1,few,SARLLHTDTQY
TRBV24-1,many,ATSDWTPGQGSGELF
TRBV4-2,many,ASSLMTGENNYGYT
TRBV11-1,-,ASSLRPSGNTIY
TRBV18,-,ASSPLDTGELF
TRBV6-2/TRBV6-3,many,ASSYSRQNTEAF
TRBV29-1,-,SVEIRVSYTQY
TRBV5-5,many,ASRLQDRGFTEAF
TRBV6-1,-,ASSVTGVTGYT
TRBV7-9,few,ASSLISRDYGYT
TRBV5-6,-,ASSAGQRGADTQY
TRBV6-6,few,ASIPGGGSDTQY
TRBV29-1,few,SVRKTGQVNTEAF
TRBV5-1,few,ASSLAGGNNDTGELF
TRBV2,few,ASRLDRGSPLH
TRBV5-1,few,ASSLSTAPGKKLF
TRBV12-3/TRBV12-4,-,ASSSRQALRTYGYT
TRBV5-1,many,ASSTTGGYTDTQY
TRBV20-1,-,SALNKNIQY
TRBV12-3/TRBV12-4,-,ASSFRPYYAGARQETQY
TRBV7-2,-,ASSLLSGVGDTQY
TRBV20-1,few,SATYRGRGNEQF
TRBV6-5,-,ASTNRAENTEAF
TRBV12-3/TRBV12-4,few,ASSPHGQGSNEQF
TRBV21-1,few,ASNYRAPGANVLT
TRBV6-6,many,ASSYSPGTGDFSGANVLT
TRBV12-3/TRBV12-4,few,ASSFSSTNSPLH
TRBV7-8,many,ASRQESQETQY
TRBV15,-,ATSGAGNTIY
TRBV10-3,few,AIGRDLNEKLF
TRBV7-3,-,ASSFSLRNTEAF
TRBV9,-,ASSVSSPGYT
TRBV6-1,-,ASSEGGSRHT
TRBV12-3/TRBV12-4,-,ASSSIPTGGEDEQF
TRBV9,few,ASSVGGGAETQY
TRBV12-5,-,ASGLGKNQPQH